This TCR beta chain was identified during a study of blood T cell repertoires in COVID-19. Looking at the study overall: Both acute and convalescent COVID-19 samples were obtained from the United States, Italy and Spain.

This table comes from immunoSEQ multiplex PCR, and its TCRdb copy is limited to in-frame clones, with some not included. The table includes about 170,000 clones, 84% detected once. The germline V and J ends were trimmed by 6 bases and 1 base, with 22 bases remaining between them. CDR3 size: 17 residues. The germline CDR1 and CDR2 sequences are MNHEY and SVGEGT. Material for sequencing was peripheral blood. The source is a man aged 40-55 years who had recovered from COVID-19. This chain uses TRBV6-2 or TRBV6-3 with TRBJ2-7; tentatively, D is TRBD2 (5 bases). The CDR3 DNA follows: TGTGCCAGCAGCACCTTGAATGTGTACGGGATTTCCTACGAGCAGTACTTC. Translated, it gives CASSTLNVYGISYEQYF.